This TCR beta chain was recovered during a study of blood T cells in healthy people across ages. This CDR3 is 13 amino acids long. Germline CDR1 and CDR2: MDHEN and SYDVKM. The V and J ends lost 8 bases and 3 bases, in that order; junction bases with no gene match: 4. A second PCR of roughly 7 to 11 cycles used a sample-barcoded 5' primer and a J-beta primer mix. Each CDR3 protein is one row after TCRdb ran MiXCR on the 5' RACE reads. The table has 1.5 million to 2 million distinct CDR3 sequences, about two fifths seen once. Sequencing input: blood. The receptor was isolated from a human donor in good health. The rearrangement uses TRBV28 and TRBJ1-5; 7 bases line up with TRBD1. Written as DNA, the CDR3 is TGTGCCAGCCACACAGGGGCCAATCAGCCCCAGCATTTT. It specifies CASHTGANQPQHF.